This TCR beta chain emerged from a study of blood T cell repertoires in COVID-19. Turning to the study itself: From the United States, Italy and Spain came samples of acute and convalescent COVID-19. Sample material is recorded as cDNA or gDNA derived from T cells, B-cell-depleted T cells, or PBMCs.

TCRdb's copy holds only in-frame clones and misses some; the assay was immunoSEQ multiplex PCR. The sample lists 250,000 or so clones, 82% occurring once. The CDR3 is 15 amino acids. CDR1 is MNHEY, CDR2 SVGAGI, per germline. V was trimmed by 6 bases and J by 4 bases, leaving 13 bases between them. Source material: peripheral blood. This TCR derives from a woman under 30 with acute or convalescent COVID-19. The chain has TRBV6-5 and TRBJ2-6, with D tentatively TRBD2 (5 bases). DNA for the CDR3: TGTGCCAGCAGCCCACTAGGGCTGGGGGCCAACGTCCTGACTTTC. Translating it yields CASSPLGLGANVLTF.